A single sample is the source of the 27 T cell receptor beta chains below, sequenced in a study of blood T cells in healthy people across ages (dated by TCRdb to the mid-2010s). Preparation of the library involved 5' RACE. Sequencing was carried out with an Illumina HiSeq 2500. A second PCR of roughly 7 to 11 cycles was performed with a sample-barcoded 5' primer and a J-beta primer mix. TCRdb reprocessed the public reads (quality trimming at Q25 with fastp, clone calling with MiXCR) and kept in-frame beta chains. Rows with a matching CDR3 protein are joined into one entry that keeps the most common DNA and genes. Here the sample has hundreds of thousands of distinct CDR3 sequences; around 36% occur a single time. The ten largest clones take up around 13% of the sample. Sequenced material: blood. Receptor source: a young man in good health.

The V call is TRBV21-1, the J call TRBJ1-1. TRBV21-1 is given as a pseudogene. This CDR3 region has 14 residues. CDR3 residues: CASSKNRPNTEAFF. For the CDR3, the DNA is TGTGCCAGCAGCAAGAACAGACCTAACACTGAAGCTTTCTTT.

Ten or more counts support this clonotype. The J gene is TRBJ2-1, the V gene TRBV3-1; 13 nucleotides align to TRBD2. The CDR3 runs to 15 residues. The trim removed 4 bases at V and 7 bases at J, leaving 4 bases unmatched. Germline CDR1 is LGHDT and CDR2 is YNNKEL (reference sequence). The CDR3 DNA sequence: TGTGCCAGCAGCCTTACTAGCGGGGGGGGAAATGAGCAGTTCTTC. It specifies CASSLTSGGGNEQFF.

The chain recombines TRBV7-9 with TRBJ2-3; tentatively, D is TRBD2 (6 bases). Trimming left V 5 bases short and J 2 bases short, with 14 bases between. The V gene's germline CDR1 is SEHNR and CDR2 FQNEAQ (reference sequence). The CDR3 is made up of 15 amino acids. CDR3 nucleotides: TGTGCCAGCAGCCGCGGGACGCCTACCACAGATACGCAGTATTTT. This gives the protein CASSRGTPTTDTQYF.

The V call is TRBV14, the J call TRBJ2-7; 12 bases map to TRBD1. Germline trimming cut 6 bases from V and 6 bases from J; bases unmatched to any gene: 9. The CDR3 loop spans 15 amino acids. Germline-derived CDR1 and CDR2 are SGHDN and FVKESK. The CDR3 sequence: CASRDTGTGGAEQYF. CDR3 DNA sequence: TGTGCCAGCAGAGATACCGGGACAGGGGGCGCCGAGCAGTACTTC.

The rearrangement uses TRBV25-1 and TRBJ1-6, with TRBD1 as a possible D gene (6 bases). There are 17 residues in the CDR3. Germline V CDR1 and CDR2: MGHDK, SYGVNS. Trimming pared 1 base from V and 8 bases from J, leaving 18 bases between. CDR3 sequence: CASSELGGAKSDSPLHF. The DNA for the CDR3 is TGTGCCAGCAGTGAATTAGGGGGGGCGAAATCCGATTCACCCCTCCACTTT.

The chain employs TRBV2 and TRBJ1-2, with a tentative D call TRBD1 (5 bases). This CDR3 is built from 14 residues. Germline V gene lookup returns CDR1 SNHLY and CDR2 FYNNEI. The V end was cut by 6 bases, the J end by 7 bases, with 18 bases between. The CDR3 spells CASSDPRRGRGYTF. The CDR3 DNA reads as TGTGCCAGCAGCGACCCAAGACGGGGACGTGGCTACACCTTC.

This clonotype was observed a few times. CDR3 loop: CASSLSLTGLTEAFF. CDR3 nucleotide sequence: TGTGCCAGCAGCTTATCCCTAACAGGGCTCACTGAAGCTTTCTTT. The rearrangement joins TRBV7-2 to TRBJ1-1; D is possibly TRBD1 (6 bases). The V end lost 2 bases, the J end lost 4 bases, and 14 bases lay between the germline ends. CDR1 is SGHTA and CDR2 is FQGNSA in the germline V gene. The CDR3 is 15 residues long.

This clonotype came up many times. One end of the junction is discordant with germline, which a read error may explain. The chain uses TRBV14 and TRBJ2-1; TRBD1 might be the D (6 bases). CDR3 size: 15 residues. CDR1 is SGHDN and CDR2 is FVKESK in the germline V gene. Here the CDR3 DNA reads TGCGCCAGCAGCCAGGGGCGGGCCGCCTACAATGAGCAGTTCTTC. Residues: CASSQGRAAYNEQFF.

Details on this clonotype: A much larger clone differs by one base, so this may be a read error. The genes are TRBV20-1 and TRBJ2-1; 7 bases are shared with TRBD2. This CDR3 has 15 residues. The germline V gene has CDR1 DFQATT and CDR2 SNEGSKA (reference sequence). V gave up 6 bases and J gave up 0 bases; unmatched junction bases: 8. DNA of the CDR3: TGCAGTGCGGGGTGGCGGGGGAGCTCCTACAATGAGCAGTTCTTC. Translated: CSAGWRGSSYNEQFF.

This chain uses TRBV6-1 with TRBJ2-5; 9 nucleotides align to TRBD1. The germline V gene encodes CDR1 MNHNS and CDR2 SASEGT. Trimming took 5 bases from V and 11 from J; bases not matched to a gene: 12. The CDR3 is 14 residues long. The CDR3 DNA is TGTGCCAGCAGTAGGGACAGGGAACGCAGCGGGCAGTACTTC. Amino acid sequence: CASSRDRERSGQYF.

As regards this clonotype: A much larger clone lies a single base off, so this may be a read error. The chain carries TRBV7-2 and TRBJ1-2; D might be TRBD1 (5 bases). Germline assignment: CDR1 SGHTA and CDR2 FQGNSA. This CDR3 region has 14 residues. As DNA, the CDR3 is TGTGTCAGCAGCTCGCGGGGCAGCTACTATGGCTACACCTTC. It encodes CVSSSRGSYYGYTF.

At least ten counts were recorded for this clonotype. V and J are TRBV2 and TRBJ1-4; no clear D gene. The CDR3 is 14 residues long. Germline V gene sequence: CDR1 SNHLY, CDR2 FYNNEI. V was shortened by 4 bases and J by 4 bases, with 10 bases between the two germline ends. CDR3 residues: CASSVSELNEKLFF. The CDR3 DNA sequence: TGTGCCAGCAGTGTGTCAGAGCTTAATGAAAAACTGTTTTTT. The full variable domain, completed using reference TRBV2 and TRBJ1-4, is EPEVTQTPSHQVTQMGQEVILRCVPISNHLYFYWYRQILGQKVEFLVSFYNNEISEKSEIFDDQFSVERPDGSNFTLKIRSTKLEDSAMYFCASSVSELNEKLFFGSGTQLSVL.

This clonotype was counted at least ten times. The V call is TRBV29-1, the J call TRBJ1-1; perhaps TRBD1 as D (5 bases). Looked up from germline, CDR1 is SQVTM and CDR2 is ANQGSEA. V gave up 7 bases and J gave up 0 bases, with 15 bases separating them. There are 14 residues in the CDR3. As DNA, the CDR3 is TGCAGCGCCGCCCAGGGTTCCATGAACACTGAAGCTTTCTTT. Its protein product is CSAAQGSMNTEAFF.

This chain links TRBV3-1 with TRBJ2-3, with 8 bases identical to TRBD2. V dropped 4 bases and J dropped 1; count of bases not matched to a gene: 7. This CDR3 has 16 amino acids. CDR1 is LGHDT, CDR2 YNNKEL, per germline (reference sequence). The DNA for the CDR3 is TGTGCCAGCAGCCGAACCGGGACTAGGGGCACAGATACGCAGTATTTT. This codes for CASSRTGTRGTDTQYF.

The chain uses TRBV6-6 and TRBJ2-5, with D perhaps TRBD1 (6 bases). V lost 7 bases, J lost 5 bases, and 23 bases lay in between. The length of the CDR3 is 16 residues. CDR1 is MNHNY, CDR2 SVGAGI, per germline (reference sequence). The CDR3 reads CASKSRRGSEGETQYF. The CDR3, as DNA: TGTGCCAGCAAGTCCCGCAGGGGCTCAGAGGGGGAGACCCAGTACTTC.

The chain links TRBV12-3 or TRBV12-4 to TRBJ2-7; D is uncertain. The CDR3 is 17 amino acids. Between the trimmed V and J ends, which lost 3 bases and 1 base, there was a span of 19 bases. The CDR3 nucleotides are TGTGCCAGCAGTTTTACAATTTGGCGGAAACATTCCTACGAGCAGTACTTC. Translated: CASSFTIWRKHSYEQYF.

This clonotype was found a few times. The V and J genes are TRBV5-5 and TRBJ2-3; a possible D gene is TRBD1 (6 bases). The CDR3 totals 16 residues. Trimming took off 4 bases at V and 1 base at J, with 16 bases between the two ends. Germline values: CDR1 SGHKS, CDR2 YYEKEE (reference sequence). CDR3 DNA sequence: TGTGCCAGCAGCATACCGACAGGACGGGGCACAGATACGCAGTATTTT. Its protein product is CASSIPTGRGTDTQYF.

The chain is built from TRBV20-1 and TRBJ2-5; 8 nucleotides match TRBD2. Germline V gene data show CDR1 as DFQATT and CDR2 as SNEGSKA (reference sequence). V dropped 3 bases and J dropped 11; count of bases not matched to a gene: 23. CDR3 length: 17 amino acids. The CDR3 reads CSASNGRVAGGSDEQYF. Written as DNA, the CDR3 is TGCAGTGCTAGTAATGGTAGGGTGGCGGGGGGTTCCGATGAGCAGTACTTC.

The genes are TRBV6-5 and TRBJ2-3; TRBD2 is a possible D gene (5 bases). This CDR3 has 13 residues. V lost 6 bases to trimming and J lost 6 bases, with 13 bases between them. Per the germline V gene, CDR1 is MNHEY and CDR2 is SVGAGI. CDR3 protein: CASRASGIDTQYF. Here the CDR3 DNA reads TGTGCCAGCAGGGCCTCGGGGATTGATACGCAGTATTTT.

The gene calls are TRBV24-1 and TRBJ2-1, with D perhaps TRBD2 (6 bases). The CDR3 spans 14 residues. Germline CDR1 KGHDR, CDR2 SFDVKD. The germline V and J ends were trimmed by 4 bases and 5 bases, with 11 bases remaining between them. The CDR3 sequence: CATSEYAGHNEQFF. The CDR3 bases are TGTGCCACCAGTGAGTATGCGGGGCACAATGAGCAGTTCTTC.

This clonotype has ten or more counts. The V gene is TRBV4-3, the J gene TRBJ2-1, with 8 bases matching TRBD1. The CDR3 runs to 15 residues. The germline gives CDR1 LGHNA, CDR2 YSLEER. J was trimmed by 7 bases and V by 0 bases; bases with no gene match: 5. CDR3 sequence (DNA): TGCGCCAGCAGCCAAGACCCGACAGGGGCTAATGAGCAGTTCTTC. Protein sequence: CASSQDPTGANEQFF.

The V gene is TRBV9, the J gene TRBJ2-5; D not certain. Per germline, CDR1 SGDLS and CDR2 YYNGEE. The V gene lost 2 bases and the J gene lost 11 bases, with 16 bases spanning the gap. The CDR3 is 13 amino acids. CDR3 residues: CASSVGPYSEQYF. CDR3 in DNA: TGTGCCAGCAGCGTCGGACCATACAGTGAGCAGTACTTC. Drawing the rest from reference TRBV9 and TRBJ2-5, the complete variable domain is DSGVTQTPKHLITATGQRVTLRCSPRSGDLSVYWYQQSLDQGLQFLIQYYNGEERAKGNILERFSAQQFPDLHSELNLSSLELGDSALYFCASSVGPYSEQYFGPGTRLLVL.

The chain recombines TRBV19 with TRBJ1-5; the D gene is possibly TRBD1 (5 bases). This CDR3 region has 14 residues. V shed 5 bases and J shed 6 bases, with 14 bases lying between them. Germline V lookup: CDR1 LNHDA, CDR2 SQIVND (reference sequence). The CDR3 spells CASSLGLIGQPQHF. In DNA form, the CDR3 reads TGTGCCAGTAGTCTGGGACTAATAGGTCAGCCCCAGCATTTT.

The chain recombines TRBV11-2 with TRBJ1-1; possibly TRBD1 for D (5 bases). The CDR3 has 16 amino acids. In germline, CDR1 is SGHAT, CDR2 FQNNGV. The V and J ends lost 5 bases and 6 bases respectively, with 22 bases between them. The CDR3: CASSTSGQEPNAEAFF. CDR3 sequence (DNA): TGTGCCAGCAGCACATCCGGACAAGAGCCTAACGCTGAAGCTTTCTTT.

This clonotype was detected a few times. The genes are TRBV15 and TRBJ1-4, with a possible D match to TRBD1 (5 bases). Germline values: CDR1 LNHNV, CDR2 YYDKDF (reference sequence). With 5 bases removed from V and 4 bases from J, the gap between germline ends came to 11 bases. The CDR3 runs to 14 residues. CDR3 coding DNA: TGTGCCACCAGCCCCGACAGACGTAATGAAAAACTGTTTTTT. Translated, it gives CATSPDRRNEKLFF.

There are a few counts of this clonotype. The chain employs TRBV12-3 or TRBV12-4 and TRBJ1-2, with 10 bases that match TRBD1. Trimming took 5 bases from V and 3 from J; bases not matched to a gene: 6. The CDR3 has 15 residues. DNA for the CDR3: TGTGCCAGCAGTAGCCCCGGGACAGGGGACTATGGCTACACCTTC. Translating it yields CASSSPGTGDYGYTF.

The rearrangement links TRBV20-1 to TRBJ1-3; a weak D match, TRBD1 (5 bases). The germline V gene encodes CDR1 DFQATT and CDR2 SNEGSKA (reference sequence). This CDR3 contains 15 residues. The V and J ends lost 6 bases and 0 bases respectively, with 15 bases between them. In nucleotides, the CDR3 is TGCAGTGCCACCGACACCCAGGGCTCTGGAAACACCATATATTTT. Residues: CSATDTQGSGNTIYF.